This T cell receptor (beta chain) came from a study of blood T cell repertoires in COVID-19. The authors' processing: The assay estimated nucleated cells by amplifying reference gene primers. Produced via immunoSEQ multiplex PCR; TCRdb's table is partial and in-frame only. D and trimming come from the DNA, and the V and J calls and clone size come from that table. Of roughly 55,000 clones in the sample, around 86% were seen once. V gave up 1 base and J gave up 5 bases, with 5 bases separating them. The length of the CDR3 is 11 residues. Germline V CDR1 and CDR2: DFQATT, SNEGSKA (reference sequence). The sequenced material came from peripheral blood. This clonotype was sampled from an older woman with acute or convalescent COVID-19. This chain uses TRBV20-1 with TRBJ1-2; D unresolved. CDR3 in DNA: TGCAGTGCTAGAGCGGTATATGGCTACACCTTC. Translation: CSARAVYGYTF.